This TCR beta chain was profiled in a study of high-grade serous ovarian cancer treatment subgroups. Background on the study: Mean per sample: around 13,000 reads, around 7,100 unique TCR beta rearrangements.

Tumor tissue was taken before any definitive surgery or chemotherapy was given. This CDR3 spans 16 amino acids. V lost 4 bases to trimming and J lost 2 bases; unmatched junction nucleotides: 8. Germline CDR1 SGHRS, CDR2 YFSETQ. Measured with immunoSEQ multiplex PCR; TCRdb has only the in-frame clones, and not every one. The sample carries a few thousand clones, 70% to 75% recorded once. Sequencing was done on a sample of tumor tissue. The V gene is TRBV5-1, the J gene TRBJ2-1, with 8 positions matching TRBD2. This receptor was taken from a human donor with high-grade serous ovarian cancer. The CDR3 region has the DNA TGCGCCAGCAGCCGCCAGGGCGGGGGGACCTACAATGAGCAGTTCTTC. It specifies CASSRQGGGTYNEQFF.